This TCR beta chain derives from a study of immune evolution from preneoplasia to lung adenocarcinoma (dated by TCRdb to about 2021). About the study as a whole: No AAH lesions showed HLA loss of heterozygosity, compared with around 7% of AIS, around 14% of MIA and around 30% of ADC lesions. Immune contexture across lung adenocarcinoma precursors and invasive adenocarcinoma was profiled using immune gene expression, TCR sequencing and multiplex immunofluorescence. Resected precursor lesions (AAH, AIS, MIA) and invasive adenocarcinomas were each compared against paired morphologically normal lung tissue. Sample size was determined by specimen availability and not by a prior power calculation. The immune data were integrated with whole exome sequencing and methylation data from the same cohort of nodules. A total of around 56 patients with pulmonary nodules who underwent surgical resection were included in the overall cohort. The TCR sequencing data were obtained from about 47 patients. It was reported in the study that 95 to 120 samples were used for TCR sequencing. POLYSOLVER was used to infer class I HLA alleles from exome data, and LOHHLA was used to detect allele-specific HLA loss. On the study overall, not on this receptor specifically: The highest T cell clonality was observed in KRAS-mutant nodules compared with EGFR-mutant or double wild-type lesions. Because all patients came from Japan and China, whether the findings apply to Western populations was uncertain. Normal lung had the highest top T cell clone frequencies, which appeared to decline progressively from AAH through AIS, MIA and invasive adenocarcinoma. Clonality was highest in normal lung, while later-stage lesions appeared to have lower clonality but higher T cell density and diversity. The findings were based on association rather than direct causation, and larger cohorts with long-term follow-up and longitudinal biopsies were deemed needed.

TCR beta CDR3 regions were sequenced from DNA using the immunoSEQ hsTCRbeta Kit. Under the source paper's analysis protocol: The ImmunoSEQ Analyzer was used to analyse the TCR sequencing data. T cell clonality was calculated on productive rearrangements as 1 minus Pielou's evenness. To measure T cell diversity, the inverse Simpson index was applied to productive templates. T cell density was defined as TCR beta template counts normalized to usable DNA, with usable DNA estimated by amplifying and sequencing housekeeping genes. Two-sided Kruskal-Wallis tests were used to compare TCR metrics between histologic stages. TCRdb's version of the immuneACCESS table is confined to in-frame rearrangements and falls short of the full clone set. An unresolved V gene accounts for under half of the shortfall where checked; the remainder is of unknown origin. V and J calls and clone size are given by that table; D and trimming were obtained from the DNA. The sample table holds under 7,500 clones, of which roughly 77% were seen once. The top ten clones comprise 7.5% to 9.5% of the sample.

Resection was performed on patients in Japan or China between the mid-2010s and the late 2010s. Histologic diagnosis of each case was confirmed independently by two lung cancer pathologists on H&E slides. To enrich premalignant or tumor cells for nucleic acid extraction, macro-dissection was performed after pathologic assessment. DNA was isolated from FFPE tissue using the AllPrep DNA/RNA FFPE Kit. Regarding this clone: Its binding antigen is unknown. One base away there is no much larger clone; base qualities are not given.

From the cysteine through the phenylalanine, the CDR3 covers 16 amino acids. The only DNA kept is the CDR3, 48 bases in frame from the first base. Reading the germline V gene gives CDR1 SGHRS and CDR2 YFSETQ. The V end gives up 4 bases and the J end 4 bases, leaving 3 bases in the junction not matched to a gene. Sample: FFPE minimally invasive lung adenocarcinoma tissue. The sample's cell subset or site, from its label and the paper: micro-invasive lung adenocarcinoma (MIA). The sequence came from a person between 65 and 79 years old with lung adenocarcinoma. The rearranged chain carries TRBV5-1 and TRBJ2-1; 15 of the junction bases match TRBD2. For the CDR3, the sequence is CASSRGLAGGYNEQFF. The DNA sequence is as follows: TGCGCCAGCAGCAGGGGACTAGCGGGGGGTTACAATGAGCAGTTCTTC.